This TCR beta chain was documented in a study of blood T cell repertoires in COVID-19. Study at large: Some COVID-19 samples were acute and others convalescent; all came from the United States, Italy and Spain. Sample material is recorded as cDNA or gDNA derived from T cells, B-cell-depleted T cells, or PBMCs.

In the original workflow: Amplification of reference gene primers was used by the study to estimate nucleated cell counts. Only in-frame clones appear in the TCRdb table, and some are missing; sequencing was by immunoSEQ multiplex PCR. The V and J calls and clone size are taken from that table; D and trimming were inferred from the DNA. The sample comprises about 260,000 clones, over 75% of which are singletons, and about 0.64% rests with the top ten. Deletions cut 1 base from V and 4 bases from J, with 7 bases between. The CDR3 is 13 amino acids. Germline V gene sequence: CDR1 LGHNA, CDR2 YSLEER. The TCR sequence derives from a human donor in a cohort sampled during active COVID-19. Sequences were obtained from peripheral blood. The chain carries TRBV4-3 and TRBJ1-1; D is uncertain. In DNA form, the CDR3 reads TGCGCCAGCAGCCAAGTCGAGGGCACTGAAGCTTTCTTT. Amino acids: CASSQVEGTEAFF.